Included here is one T cell receptor (beta chain) sequence, with context. Its target is unknown. The sample originates from a study of shared clonotypes between healthy human individuals. Subsets obtained from CD4+ cells comprised CD45RA+ naive and CD45RA-negative memory cells. The repertoire was sequenced with immunoSEQ multiplex PCR; TCRdb's copy has only in-frame clones and lacks some. The sample lists around 550,000 clones, about 96% occurring once. V was pared by 3 bases and J by 7 bases, with 7 bases of the junction left unmatched. This CDR3 comprises 15 residues. Germline CDR1 MDHEN, CDR2 SYDVKM. General observations from the study: Among donors, clonotype sharing was expected to be affected by sequencing depth. Naive CD4 clonotypes overlapped across a handful of donors at around 4.7%.

The sample consisted of naive CD4+ T cells sorted from blood. The subset is: CD45RA+ positively selected. The V call is TRBV28, the J call TRBJ2-1; 9 nucleotides match TRBD1. The sequence came from a woman aged 25 to 39 in good health. CDR3 residues: CASSFSQGARNEQFF. CDR3 in DNA: TGTGCCAGCAGTTTTTCACAGGGGGCGAGGAATGAGCAGTTCTTC.